This TCR beta chain was recovered during a study of glioma-infiltrating T cells after dendritic cell vaccination. Overall study context: Dendritic cells derived from monocytes and pulsed with autologous tumor lysate formed the vaccine.

Study results and caveats: Longer survival after dendritic cell vaccination followed higher pretreatment TIL content.

About this clone: Its target is not known.

The method was immunoSEQ multiplex PCR; TCRdb's version includes in-frame clones alone and lacks a portion of them. The sample shows around 96,000 clones, around three quarters of them seen only once. Germline loops: CDR1 SGHDN, CDR2 FVKESK. V lost 4 bases and J lost 4, with 11 bases in between. The length of the CDR3 is 13 residues. The material was blood, obtained before dendritic cell vaccination. The chain carries TRBV14 and TRBJ2-7, with unresolved D. The origin of this receptor is a human donor with glioblastoma. DNA for the CDR3: TGTGCCAGCAGCCCCCTAGGATTGTACGAGCAGTACTTC. It is translated as CASSPLGLYEQYF.